The 21 T cell receptor beta chains presented below share a single source sample, sequenced in a study of regulatory T cells in long-lasting Graves disease (dated by TCRdb to the early 2020s). This sample's time point label indicates: newly diagnosed GD, antithyroid drugs for less than 3 months. For both TCR sequencing and RNA sequencing, RNA was extracted from PBMCs in TRIzol. Library preparation used multiplex PCR. The sequencer was an Illumina HiSeq 4000. CDR3 regions were amplified by Arm-PCR with iRepertoire HTBI primers to construct TCR beta libraries. Starting from the raw public reads, TCRdb applied fastp trimming at Q25, assembled clones with MiXCR and retained in-frame beta chains. Every CDR3 protein is listed once, alongside the most common genes and DNA of its rows. Across this sample there are about 530,000 distinct CDR3 sequences, with roughly a sixth seen only once. The biggest ten clones account for roughly 25% of the sample.

This sample also appeared in a second study, on T cells in Graves' hyperthyroidism and ophthalmopathy.

This sample comprised peripheral blood mononuclear cells (PBMCs), obtained at new diagnosis, from a patient treated with antithyroid drugs. Every receptor here comes from a woman aged 35-65 years with Graves disease. Donor details come from another sample of the same person, matched by shared clones.

The genes are TRBV20-1 and TRBJ1-2; D is perhaps TRBD1 (5 bases). The germline CDR1 and CDR2 sequences are DFQATT and SNEGSKA (reference sequence). Trimming removed 6 bases from V and 2 bases from J, with 16 bases in between. This CDR3 has 14 residues. The CDR3 sequence is CSAMGSEGNYGYTF. CDR3 DNA sequence: TGCAGTGCCATGGGGAGTGAGGGGAACTATGGCTACACCTTC.

The sample holds many counts of this clonotype. The chain is built from TRBV12-3 or TRBV12-4 and TRBJ1-5, with D perhaps TRBD1 (6 bases). V dropped 8 bases and J dropped 1 base, with 9 bases sitting between them. This CDR3 has 13 amino acids. CDR3 in DNA: TGTGCCAGCTGGACAGTAAGCAATCAGCCCCAGCATTTT. It yields the protein CASWTVSNQPQHF.

Notes on this clonotype: This may be a read error, as it is one base from a much larger clone. This rearrangement joins TRBV7-2 to TRBJ2-5, with D possibly TRBD1 on 6 matching bases. CDR3 length: 11 amino acids. CDR1 is SGHTA, CDR2 FQGNSA, per germline. With 3 bases removed from V and 7 bases from J, the gap between germline ends came to 6 bases. This chain's CDR3 is CASSLGATQYF. CDR3 bases: TGTGCCAGCAGCTTGGGGGCGACCCAGTACTTC.

This clonotype was detected ten times or more. The CDR3 bases are TGTGCCAGCATCCAGGGACAGGATTATAACTATGGCTACACCTTC. As protein: CASIQGQDYNYGYTF. The chain joins TRBV28 to TRBJ1-2, with 8 bases lining up with TRBD1. Germline lookup yields CDR1 MDHEN and CDR2 SYDVKM. The CDR3 has 15 residues. V was clipped by 7 bases and J by 1 base; unmatched bases: 8.

This clonotype was counted many times. The chain employs TRBV3-1 and TRBJ1-4; 10 bases line up with TRBD1. The V gene's germline CDR1 is LGHDT and CDR2 YNNKEL (reference sequence). V was pared by 2 bases and J by 5 bases, with 2 bases of the junction left unmatched. CDR3 length equals 15 residues. CDR3 sequence: CASSQKGQGNEKLFF. The CDR3 DNA is TGTGCCAGCAGCCAAAAGGGACAGGGGAATGAAAAACTGTTTTTT.

This chain joins TRBV29-1 and TRBJ2-7; 7 bases are shared with TRBD2. Germline loops: CDR1 SQVTM, CDR2 ANQGSEA. The CDR3 spans 12 residues. The J segment lost 0 bases and the V segment lost 6 bases, leaving 2 bases of the junction unmatched. CDR3 sequence reads: CSVSGDSYEQYF. The DNA of the CDR3 is TGCAGCGTCAGCGGGGACTCCTACGAGCAGTACTTC.

The V gene is TRBV30, the J gene TRBJ2-3, with TRBD1 identical over 7 bases. The J call could be wrong; TRBJ2-5 is a better fit for the DNA end. The CDR3 spans 15 residues. The germline gives CDR1 GTSNPN, CDR2 SVGIG (reference sequence). The CDR3 DNA sequence: TGTGCCTGGAGCCTACAATACAGGGGTGATGAGACCCAGTACTTC. Amino acids: CAWSLQYRGDETQYF.

The table lists this clonotype with a few counts. The V gene is TRBV29-1, the J gene TRBJ2-7, with TRBD1 matching over 9 bases. Germline V gene data show CDR1 as SQVTM and CDR2 as ANQGSEA. The V segment lost 7 bases and the J segment 5 bases; nucleotides outside the gene matches: 15. The CDR3 totals 15 residues. The CDR3 DNA sequence: TGCAGCGCCAAACAGGGGGCAAACCGCGCGGACGAGCAGTACTTC. Residues: CSAKQGANRADEQYF.

V usage is TRBV7-9 and J usage is TRBJ1-2; 7 bases agree with TRBD1. Germline V lookup: CDR1 SEHNR, CDR2 FQNEAQ (reference sequence). The CDR3 spans 16 residues. Unmatched junction bases numbered 9, after V lost 0 bases and J lost 5 bases. CDR3 in DNA: TGTGCCAGCAGCTTAGCCCGAACAGGGGACCCTTATGGCTACACCTTC. Its translation is CASSLARTGDPYGYTF.

Notes on this clonotype: The final CDR3 position lacks the conserved phenylalanine or tryptophan, pointing to a likely read error. The chain links TRBV19 to TRBJ2-5, with a tentative D call TRBD1 (5 bases). CDR3 length equals 13 residues. The ends were cut back, 5 bases at V and 5 bases at J, with 12 bases in the middle. Germline CDR1 and CDR2: LNHDA and SQIVND (reference sequence). The CDR3 protein is CASSSRVWETQYS. The CDR3 region has the DNA TGTGCCAGTAGTTCCAGGGTGTGGGAGACCCAGTACTCC.

The rearrangement joins TRBV20-1 to TRBJ1-1; the D is unclear. V lost 1 base and J 0 bases, leaving 9 bases between the germline ends. CDR1 and CDR2 (germline): DFQATT, SNEGSKA (reference sequence). The CDR3 runs to 14 residues. The CDR3: CSARGISLNTEAFF. CDR3 DNA: TGCAGTGCTAGAGGTATTTCTTTGAACACTGAAGCTTTCTTT.

Remarks on this clonotype: This could be a read error, since a much larger clone is one nucleotide away. The chain couples TRBV7-3 to TRBJ2-3; TRBD2 is a possible D gene (7 bases). The CDR3 has 16 residues. CDR1 and CDR2 from the germline V gene are SGHTA and FQGTGA. The V end was cut by 5 bases, the J end by 2 bases, with 17 bases between. The chain's CDR3 is CASSQTGAGATDTQYF. CDR3 DNA: TGTGCCAGCAGCCAGACCGGTGCGGGGGCCACAGATACGCAGTATTTT.

This clonotype has just a few counts. The V call is TRBV5-1, the J call TRBJ1-6; D not certain. V gave up 0 bases and J gave up 8 bases, with 12 bases separating them. Germline CDR1 is SGHRS and CDR2 is YFSETQ. The CDR3 sequence is 15 residues long. The CDR3 DNA is TGCGCCAGCAGCTTGGCGGTCGGGAGGGATTCACCCCTCCACTTT. It codes for CASSLAVGRDSPLHF.

This clonotype was detected ten times or more. V is TRBV28 and J is TRBJ1-1; unclear D gene. The CDR3 contains 13 residues. Germline lookup yields CDR1 MDHEN and CDR2 SYDVKM. Trimming cost V 5 bases and J 2 bases, with 9 bases left between them. CDR3: CASSVTRNTEAFF. In nucleotides, the CDR3 is TGTGCCAGCAGTGTAACCCGCAACACTGAAGCTTTCTTT.

This clonotype was recorded at least ten times. The V gene is TRBV12-5, the J gene TRBJ1-1; D is undetermined. Germline-derived CDR1 and CDR2 are LGHNT and FRNRAP. This CDR3 is 13 amino acids long. V lost 3 bases and J 1 base, leaving 6 bases between the germline ends. The CDR3 region has the DNA TGTGCTAGTGGTTTTGGAGGGAACACTGAAGCTTTCTTT. The encoded protein is CASGFGGNTEAFF.

The sample holds many counts of this clonotype. The chain carries TRBV7-9 and TRBJ2-1; TRBD1 agrees at 7 bases. J lost 5 bases, V lost 10 bases, and 5 bases had no gene match. The CDR3 length is 12 residues. The germline gives CDR1 SEHNR, CDR2 FQNEAQ (reference sequence). The CDR3 reads CATSGGDNEQFF. CDR3 in DNA: TGTGCCACTTCAGGGGGAGACAATGAGCAGTTCTTC.

This clonotype has a count of ten or more. The chain recombines TRBV2 with TRBJ1-4; weak D call: TRBD1 (6 bases). The V and J ends lost 6 bases and 8 bases respectively, with 10 bases between them. The CDR3 extends over 12 amino acids. Germline lookup yields CDR1 SNHLY and CDR2 FYNNEI. The DNA of the CDR3 is TGTGCCAGCAGCAACCAGGGGGAAAAACTGTTTTTT. Encoded protein: CASSNQGEKLFF.

In this sample, this clonotype turned up many times. The rearrangement uses TRBV20-1 and TRBJ2-1; TRBD2 agrees at 10 bases. In germline, CDR1 is DFQATT, CDR2 SNEGSKA (reference sequence). There are 15 residues in the CDR3. The J segment lost 3 bases and the V segment lost 5 bases, leaving 7 bases of the junction unmatched. Here the CDR3 reads CSAPTSGSVYNEQFF. CDR3 bases: TGCAGTGCTCCGACTAGCGGGTCGGTCTACAATGAGCAGTTCTTC.

This clonotype was recorded a few times. This chain links TRBV5-4 with TRBJ2-5, with a possible D match to TRBD1 (6 bases). With 5 bases removed from V and 5 bases from J, the gap between germline ends came to 22 bases. This CDR3 is 16 amino acids long. Per germline, CDR1 SGHNT and CDR2 YYREEE (reference sequence). The DNA for the CDR3 is TGTGCCAGCAGGTCCCCCGGGGCACAGGGATCGGAGACCCAGTACTTC. Encoded protein: CASRSPGAQGSETQYF.

In its sample, this clonotype was seen many times. This chain uses TRBV5-1 with TRBJ2-2; D may be TRBD1 (6 bases). This CDR3 comprises 14 residues. Per germline, CDR1 SGHRS and CDR2 YFSETQ. V was pared by 4 bases and J by 7 bases, with 14 bases between. The DNA for the CDR3 is TGCGCCAGCAGCGTACAGGGAATCGTCGGGGAGCTGTTTTTT. As protein: CASSVQGIVGELFF. Looking up the rest from reference TRBV5-1 and TRBJ2-2 gives the full variable domain: KAGVTQTPRYLIKTRGQQVTLSCSPISGHRSVSWYQQTPGQGLQFLFEYFSETQRNKGNFPGRFSGRQFSNSRSEMNVSTLELGDSALYLCASSVQGIVGELFFGEGSRLTVL.

This clonotype was seen many times. V gene TRBV5-1 combines with J gene TRBJ2-7, with 13 bases matching TRBD2. CDR1 and CDR2 from the germline V gene are SGHRS and YFSETQ. Trimming cost V 4 bases and J 6 bases; bases outside gene matches: 10. The CDR3 consists of 16 residues. CDR3 protein: CASSRTSGGTGGEQYF. The CDR3 DNA reads TGCGCCAGCAGCAGGACTAGCGGGGGCACGGGTGGCGAGCAGTACTTC.